Detailed here is one T cell receptor beta chain. This clonotype was detected only a few times. Its antigen has not been determined. The sample holds no much larger clone one base away, and base qualities are not on file. The CDR3, cysteine through phenylalanine, is 18 amino acids long. The read is trimmed to its CDR3 DNA, 54 bases read in frame from base 1. CDR1 and CDR2 were assigned from the germline V gene as LGHNA and YNFKEQ. At the junction V is shortened by 3 bases and J by 0 bases; bases outside the gene matches: 3. The time point label on this specimen signifies: healthy control second sampling, 21 days after first. MAIT cells were defined as Valpha7.2+ CD161+ T cells and were identified and sorted by flow cytometry. The healthy adult controls were either laboratory volunteers or leukocyte cones obtained from the national blood and transplant service. For RNA extraction, about 5,000 to 11,000 MAIT cells from each sample were sorted straight into RNAqueous-Micro lysis buffer. To control for MAIT repertoire stability, healthy controls who were not challenged were sampled two times, more than 20 days apart. Lymphoprep gradient centrifugation was used to isolate peripheral blood mononuclear cells from blood samples and leukocyte cones. Sorting was done on either a BD FACSAria Fusion or a BD FACSAria III sorter.

Library creation used 5' RACE. TCRbeta was amplified in two PCR rounds using Phusion High-Fidelity polymerase, and the primers carried sample-specific barcodes. TCRbeta libraries were made through template-switch cDNA synthesis using SMARTScribe reverse transcriptase and a TRBC-specific primer. The barcoded samples were pooled and then prepared using the NEBNext Ultra DNA Library Prep Kit for Illumina. Libraries were sequenced on an Illumina MiSeq with the MiSeq reagent kit v2, 300 cycles. The study's own analysis went as follows. Jemultiplexer demultiplexed the reads by barcode, and MiTCR with default parameters aligned the reads. Non-functional sequences were filtered out with VDJtools, and clonotypes were defined by amino acid sequence, with frequencies based on assigned sequence reads. In the clonal space homeostasis analysis, clonotypes were binned by frequency as over-represented (0.05-1), large, medium and small. Using fastp at Q25 and MiXCR, TCRdb reprocessed the public reads and kept productive beta chains. Here each entry gathers all rows of one CDR3 protein and keeps the most common genes and DNA. The V and J calls shown here were made by TCRdb, not taken from the authors' results. Counted in this sample were a few hundred distinct CDR3 sequences; roughly two fifths of them appeared once. Around two fifths of the sample is in the top ten clones.

This specimen comes from a study of MAIT cells during Salmonella Paratyphi A infection (dated by TCRdb to about 2017). What the research found in general, with its limitations: Although the availability of volunteer samples limited sample sizes, the sizes were judged adequate for detecting differences between groups. Compared with healthy controls, diagnosed volunteers had more expansion or contraction among the top five MAIT clonotypes (about 0.5 versus 0.13), a finding that suggests the repertoire is reshaped by infection. MAIT TRBV usage was found to be oligoclonal, with TRBV20 and TRBV6 favoured, and appeared to be unchanged by infection.

The rearrangement combines TRBV4-2 with TRBJ2-3, and TRBD2 aligns with 16 junction nucleotides. This receptor was identified in an adult in good health. The sequenced sample consisted of MAIT cells from PBMCs. The CDR3 protein sequence reads: CASSQGLAGGPSTDTQYF. In nucleotide form, the sequence is TGTGCCAGCAGCCAGGGACTAGCGGGGGGGCCAAGCACAGATACGCAGTATTTT.